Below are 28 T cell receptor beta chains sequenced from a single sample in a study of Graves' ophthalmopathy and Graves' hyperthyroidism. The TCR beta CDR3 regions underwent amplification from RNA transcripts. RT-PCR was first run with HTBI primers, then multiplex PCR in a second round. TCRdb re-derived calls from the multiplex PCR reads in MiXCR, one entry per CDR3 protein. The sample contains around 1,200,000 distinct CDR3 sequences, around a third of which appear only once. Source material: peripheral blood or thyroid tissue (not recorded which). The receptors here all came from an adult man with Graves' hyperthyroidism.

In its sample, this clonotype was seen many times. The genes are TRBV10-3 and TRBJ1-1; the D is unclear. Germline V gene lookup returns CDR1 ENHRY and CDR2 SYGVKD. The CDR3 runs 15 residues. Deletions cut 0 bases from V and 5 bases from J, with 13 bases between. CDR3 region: CAISESVFLRTEAFF. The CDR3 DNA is TGTGCCATCAGTGAGTCGGTATTCTTGAGGACTGAAGCTTTCTTT.

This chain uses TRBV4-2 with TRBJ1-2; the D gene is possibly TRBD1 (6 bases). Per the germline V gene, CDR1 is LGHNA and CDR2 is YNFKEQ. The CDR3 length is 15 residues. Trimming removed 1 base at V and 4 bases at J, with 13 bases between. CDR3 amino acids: CASSQGQELSYGYTF. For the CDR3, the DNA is TGTGCCAGCAGCCAAGGACAGGAACTCAGCTATGGCTACACCTTC.

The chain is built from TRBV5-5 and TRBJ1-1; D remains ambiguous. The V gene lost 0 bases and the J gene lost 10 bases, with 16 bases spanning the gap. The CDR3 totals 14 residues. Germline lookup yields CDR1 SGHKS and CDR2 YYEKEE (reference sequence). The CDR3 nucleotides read TGTGCCAGCAGCTTGGATGTGGTCTTCCGCGGAGCTTTCTTT. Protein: CASSLDVVFRGAFF.

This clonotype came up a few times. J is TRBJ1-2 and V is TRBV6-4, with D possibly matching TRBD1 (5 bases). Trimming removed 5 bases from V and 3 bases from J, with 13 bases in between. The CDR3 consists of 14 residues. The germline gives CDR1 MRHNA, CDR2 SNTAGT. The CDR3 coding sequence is TGTGCCAGCAGTCCCTCCCAGGGAGACTATGGCTACACCTTC. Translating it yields CASSPSQGDYGYTF.

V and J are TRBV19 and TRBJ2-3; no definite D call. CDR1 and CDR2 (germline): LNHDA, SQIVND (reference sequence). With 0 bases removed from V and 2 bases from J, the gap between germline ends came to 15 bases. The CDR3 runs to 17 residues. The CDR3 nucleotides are TGTGCCAGTAGTATAGAGCCGGGTAGACCCTACACAGATACGCAGTATTTT. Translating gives CASSIEPGRPYTDTQYF.

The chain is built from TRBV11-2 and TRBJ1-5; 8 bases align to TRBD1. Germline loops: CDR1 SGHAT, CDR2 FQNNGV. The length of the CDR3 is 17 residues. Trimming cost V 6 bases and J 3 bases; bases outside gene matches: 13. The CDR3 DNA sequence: TGTGCCAGCAGTCAATGGGCGGACAGGGAAATCAATCAGCCCCAGCATTTT. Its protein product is CASSQWADREINQPQHF.

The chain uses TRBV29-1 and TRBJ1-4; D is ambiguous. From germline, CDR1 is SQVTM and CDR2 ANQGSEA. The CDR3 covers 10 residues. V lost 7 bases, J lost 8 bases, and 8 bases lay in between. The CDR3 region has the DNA TGCAGCGCCACGAAAGAAAAACTGTTTTTT. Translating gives CSATKEKLFF.

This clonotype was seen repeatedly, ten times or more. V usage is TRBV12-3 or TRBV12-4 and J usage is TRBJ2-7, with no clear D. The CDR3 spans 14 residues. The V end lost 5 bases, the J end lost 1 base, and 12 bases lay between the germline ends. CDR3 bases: TGTGCCAGCAGTAGGACGGCGGAGTCCTACGAGCAGTACTTC. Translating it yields CASSRTAESYEQYF.

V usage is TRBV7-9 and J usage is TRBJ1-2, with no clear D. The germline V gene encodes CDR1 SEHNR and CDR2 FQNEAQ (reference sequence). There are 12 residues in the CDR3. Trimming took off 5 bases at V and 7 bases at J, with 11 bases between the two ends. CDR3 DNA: TGTGCCAGCAGCCAAGGACGGAGTGGCTACACCTTC. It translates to CASSQGRSGYTF.

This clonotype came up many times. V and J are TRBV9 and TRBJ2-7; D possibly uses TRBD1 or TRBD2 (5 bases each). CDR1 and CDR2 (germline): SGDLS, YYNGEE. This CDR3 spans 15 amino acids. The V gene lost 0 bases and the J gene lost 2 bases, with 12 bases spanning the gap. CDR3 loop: CASSVDGARTYEQYF. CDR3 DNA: TGTGCCAGCAGCGTAGACGGGGCCAGGACCTACGAGCAGTACTTC.

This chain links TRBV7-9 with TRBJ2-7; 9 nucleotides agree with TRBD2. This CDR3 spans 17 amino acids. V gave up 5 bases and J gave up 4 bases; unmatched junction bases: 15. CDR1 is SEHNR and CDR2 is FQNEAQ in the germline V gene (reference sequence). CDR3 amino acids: CASSEGGGRLAAYEQYF. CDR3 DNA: TGTGCCAGCAGCGAGGGGGGCGGCAGACTAGCGGCTTACGAGCAGTACTTC.

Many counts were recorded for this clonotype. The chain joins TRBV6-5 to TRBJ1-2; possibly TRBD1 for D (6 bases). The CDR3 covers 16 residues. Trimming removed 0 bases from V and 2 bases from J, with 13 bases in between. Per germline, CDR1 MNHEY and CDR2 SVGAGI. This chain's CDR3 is CASSYSVDSLNYGYTF. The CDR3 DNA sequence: TGTGCCAGCAGTTACTCAGTGGACAGCTTGAACTATGGCTACACCTTC.

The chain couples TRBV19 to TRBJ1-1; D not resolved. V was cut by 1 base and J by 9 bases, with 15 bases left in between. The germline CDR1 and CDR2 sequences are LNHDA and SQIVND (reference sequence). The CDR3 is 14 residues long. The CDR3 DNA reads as TGTGCCAGTAGTATAGGTGGCTCGAATCCCCAAGCTTTCTTT. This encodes CASSIGGSNPQAFF. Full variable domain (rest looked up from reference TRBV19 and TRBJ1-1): DGGITQSPKYLFRKEGQNVTLSCEQNLNHDAMYWYRQDPGQGLRLIYYSQIVNDFQKGDIAEGYSVSREKKESFPLTVTSAQKNPTAFYLCASSIGGSNPQAFFGQGTRLTVV.

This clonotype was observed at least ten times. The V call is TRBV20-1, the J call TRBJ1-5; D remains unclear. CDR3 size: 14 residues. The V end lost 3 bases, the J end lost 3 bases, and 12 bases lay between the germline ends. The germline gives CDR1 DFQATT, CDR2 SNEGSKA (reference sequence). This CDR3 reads CSASRGWTNQPQHF. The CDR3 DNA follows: TGCAGTGCTAGCCGGGGATGGACCAATCAGCCCCAGCATTTT.

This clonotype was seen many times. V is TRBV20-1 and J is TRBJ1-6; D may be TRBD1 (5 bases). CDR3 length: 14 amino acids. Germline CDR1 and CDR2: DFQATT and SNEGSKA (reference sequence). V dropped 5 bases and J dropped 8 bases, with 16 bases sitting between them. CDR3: CSARGHPGDSPLHF. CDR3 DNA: TGCAGTGCTCGAGGACACCCTGGGGATTCACCCCTCCACTTT.

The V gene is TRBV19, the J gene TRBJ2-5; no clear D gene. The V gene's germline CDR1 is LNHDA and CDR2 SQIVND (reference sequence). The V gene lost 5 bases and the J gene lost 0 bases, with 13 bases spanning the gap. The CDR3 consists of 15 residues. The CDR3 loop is CASSSDGGYQETQYF. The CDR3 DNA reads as TGTGCCAGTAGTTCAGATGGCGGTTACCAAGAGACCCAGTACTTC.

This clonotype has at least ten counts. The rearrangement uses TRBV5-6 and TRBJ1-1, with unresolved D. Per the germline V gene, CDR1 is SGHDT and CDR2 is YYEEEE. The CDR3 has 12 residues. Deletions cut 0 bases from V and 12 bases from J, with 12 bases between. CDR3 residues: CASSLGGFETFF. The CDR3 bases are TGTGCCAGCAGCTTGGGAGGGTTCGAAACTTTCTTT. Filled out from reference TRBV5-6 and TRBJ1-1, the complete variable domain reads DAGVTQSPTHLIKTRGQQVTLRCSPKSGHDTVSWYQQALGQGPQFIFQYYEEEERQRGNFPDRFSGHQFPNYSSELNVNALLLGDSALYLCASSLGGFETFFGQGTRLTVV.

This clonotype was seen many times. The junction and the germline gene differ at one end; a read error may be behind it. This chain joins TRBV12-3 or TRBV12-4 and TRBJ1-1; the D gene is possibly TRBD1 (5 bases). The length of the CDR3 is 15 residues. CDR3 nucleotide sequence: TGCGCCAGCAGCCCGACCGGGGGGAGGAACACTGAAGCTTTCTTT. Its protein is CASSPTGGRNTEAFF.

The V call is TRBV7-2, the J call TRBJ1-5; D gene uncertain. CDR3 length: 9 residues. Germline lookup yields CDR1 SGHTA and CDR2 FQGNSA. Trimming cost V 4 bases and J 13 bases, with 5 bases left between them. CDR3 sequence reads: CASSWGQHF. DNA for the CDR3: TGTGCCAGCAGCTGGGGACAGCATTTT.

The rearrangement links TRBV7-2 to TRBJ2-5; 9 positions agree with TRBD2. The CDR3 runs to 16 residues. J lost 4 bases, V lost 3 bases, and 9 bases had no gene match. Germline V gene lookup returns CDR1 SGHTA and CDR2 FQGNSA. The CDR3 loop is CASSLQAGGVRETQYF. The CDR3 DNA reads TGTGCCAGCAGCTTGCAAGCGGGAGGAGTTCGAGAGACCCAGTACTTC.

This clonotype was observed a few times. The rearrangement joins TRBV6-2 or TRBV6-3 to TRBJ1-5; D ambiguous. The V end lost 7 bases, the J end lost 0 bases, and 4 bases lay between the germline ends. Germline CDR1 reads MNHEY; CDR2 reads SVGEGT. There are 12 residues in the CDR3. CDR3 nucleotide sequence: TGTGCCAGCAACGATAGCAATCAGCCCCAGCATTTT. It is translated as CASNDSNQPQHF.

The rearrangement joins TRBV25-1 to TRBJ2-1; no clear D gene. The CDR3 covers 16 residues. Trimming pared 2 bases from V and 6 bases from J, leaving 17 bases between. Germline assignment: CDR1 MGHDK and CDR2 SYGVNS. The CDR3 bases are TGTGCCAGCAGTGAAATCAAGAGTGCGCTGGGCAATGAGCAGTTCTTC. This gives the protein CASSEIKSALGNEQFF.

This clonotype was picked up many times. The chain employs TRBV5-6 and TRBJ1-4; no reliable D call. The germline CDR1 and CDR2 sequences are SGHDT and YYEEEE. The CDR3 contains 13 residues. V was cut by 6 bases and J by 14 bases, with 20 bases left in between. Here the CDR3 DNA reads TGTGCCAGCACTCTTCTCCGGGAACGGTCCCTGTTTTTT. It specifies CASTLLRERSLFF.

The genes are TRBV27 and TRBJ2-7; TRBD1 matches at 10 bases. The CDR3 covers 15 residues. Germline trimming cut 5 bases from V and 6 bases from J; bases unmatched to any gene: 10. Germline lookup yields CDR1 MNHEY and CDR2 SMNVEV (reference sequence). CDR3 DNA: TGTGCCAGCAGTGCCGGGACAGGGGCCTTTAGCGAGCAGTACTTC. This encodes CASSAGTGAFSEQYF.

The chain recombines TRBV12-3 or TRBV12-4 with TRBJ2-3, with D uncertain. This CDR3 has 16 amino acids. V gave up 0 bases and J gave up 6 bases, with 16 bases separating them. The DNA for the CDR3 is TGTGCCAGCAGTTTAGCGCGAGCGACCATTGCGGATACGCAGTATTTT. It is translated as CASSLARATIADTQYF.

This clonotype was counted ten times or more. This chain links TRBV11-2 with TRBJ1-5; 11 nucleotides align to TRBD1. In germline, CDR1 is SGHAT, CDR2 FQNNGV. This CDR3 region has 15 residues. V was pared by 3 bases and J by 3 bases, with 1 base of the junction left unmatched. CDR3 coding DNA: TGTGCCAGCAGCTTTGGACAGGGGGCCAATCAGCCCCAGCATTTT. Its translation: CASSFGQGANQPQHF. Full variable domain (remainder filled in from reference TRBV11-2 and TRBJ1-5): EAGVAQSPRYKIIEKRQSVAFWCNPISGHATLYWYQQILGQGPKLLIQFQNNGVVDDSQLPKDRFSAERLKGVDSTLKIQPAKLEDSAVYLCASSFGQGANQPQHFGDGTRLSIL.

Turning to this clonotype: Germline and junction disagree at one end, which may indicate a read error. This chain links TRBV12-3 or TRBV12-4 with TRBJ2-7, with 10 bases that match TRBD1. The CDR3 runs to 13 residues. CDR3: CASSFPGQGIRFF. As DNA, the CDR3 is TGTGCCAGCAGTTTTCCGGGACAGGGGATTCGTTTCTTC.

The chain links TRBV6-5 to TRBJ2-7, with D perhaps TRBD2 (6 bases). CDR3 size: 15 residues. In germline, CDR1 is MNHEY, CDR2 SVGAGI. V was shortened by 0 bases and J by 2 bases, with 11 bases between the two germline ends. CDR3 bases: TGTGCCAGCAGTTACTCGACGGGGGTTCCCTACGAGCAGTACTTC. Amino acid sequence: CASSYSTGVPYEQYF.